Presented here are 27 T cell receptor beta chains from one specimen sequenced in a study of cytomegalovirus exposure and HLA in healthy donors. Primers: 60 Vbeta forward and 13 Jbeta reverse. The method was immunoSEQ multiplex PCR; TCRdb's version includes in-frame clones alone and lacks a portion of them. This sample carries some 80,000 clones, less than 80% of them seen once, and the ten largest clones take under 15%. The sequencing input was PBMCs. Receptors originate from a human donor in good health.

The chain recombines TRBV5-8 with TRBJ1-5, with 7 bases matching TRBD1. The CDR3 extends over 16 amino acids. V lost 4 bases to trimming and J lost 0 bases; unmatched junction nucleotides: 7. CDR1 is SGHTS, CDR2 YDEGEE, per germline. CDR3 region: CASSTGTDYSNQPQHF. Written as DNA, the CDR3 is TGTGCCAGCAGCACTGGGACAGACTATAGCAATCAGCCCCAGCATTTT.

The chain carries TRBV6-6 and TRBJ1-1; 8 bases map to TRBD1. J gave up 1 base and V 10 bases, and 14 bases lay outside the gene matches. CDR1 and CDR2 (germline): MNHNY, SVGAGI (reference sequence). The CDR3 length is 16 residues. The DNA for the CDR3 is TGTGCCACCTCACCTCCAGGGGGCGTGAAGAACACTGAAGCTTTCTTT. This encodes CATSPPGGVKNTEAFF.

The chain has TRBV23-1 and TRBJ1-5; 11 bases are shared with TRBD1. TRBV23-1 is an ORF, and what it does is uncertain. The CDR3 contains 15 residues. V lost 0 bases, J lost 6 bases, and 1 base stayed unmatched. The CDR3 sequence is CASSQSGQGVQPQHF. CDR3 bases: TGCGCCAGCAGTCAATCGGGACAGGGGGTTCAGCCCCAGCATTTT.

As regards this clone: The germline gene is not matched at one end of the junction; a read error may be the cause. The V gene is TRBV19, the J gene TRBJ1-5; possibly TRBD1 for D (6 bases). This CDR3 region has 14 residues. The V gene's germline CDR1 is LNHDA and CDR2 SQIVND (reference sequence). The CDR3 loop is CASSIRGYNQPQNF. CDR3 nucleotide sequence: TGTGCCAGTAGTATCAGGGGTTACAATCAGCCCCAGAATTTT. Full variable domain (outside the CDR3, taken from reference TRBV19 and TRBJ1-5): DGGITQSPKYLFRKEGQNVTLSCEQNLNHDAMYWYRQDPGQGLRLIYYSQIVNDFQKGDIAEGYSVSREKKESFPLTVTSAQKNPTAFYLCASSIRGYNQPQNFGDGTRLSIL.

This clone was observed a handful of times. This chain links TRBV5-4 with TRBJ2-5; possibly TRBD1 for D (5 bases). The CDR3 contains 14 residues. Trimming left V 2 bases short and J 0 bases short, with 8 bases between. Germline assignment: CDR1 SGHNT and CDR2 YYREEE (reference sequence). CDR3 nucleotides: TGTGCCAGCAGCTTTCGACAGTACCAAGAGACCCAGTACTTC. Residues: CASSFRQYQETQYF.

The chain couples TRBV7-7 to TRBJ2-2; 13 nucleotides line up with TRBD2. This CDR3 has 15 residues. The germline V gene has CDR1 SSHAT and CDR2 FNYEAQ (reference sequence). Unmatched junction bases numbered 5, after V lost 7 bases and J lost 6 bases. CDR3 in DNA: TGTGCCAGCAACTCACTAGCGGGGGGGCCCGGGGAGCTGTTTTTT. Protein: CASNSLAGGPGELFF.

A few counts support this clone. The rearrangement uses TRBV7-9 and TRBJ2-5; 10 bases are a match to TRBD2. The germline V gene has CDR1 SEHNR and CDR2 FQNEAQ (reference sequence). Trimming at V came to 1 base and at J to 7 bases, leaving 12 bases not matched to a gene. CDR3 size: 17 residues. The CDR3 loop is CASSLGSGGPFVGTQYF. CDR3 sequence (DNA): TGTGCCAGCAGCTTAGGTAGCGGGGGGCCCTTTGTGGGGACCCAGTACTTC.

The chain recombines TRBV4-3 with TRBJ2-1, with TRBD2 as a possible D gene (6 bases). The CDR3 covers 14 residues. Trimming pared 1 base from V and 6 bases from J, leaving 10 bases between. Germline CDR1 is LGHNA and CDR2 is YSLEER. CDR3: CASSQVVAANEQFF. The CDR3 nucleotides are TGCGCCAGCAGCCAAGTGGTAGCGGCCAATGAGCAGTTCTTC.

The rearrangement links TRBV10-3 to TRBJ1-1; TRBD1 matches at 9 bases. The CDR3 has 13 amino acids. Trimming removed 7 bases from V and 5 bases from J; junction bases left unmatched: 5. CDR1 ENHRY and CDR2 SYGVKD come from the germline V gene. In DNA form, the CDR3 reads TGTGCCATCACCGGGACAGGGTTAACTGAAGCTTTCTTT. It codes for CAITGTGLTEAFF.

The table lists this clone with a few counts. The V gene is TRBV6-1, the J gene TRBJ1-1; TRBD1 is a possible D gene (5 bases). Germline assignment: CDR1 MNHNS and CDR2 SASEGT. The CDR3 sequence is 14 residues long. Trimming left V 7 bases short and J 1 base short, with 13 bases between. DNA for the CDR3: TGTGCCAGCACCTCAAGGGGCCAGAACACTGAAGCTTTCTTT. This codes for CASTSRGQNTEAFF.

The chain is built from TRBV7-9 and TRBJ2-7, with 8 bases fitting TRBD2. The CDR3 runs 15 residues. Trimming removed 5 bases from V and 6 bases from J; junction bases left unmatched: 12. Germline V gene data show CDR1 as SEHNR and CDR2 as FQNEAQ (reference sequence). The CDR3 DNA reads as TGTGCCAGCAGCCTACTGGGGCTAGCGGGCGGCGAGCAGTACTTC. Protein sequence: CASSLLGLAGGEQYF.

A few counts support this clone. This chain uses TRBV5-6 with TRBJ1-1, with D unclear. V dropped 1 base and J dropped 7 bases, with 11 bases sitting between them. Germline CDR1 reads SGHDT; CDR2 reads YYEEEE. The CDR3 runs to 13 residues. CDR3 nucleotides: TGTGCCAGCAGCTTGCCAGCGAGTGGTGAAGCTTTCTTT. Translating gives CASSLPASGEAFF.

The CDR3 sequence: CASSEVVQVPYNEQFF. CDR3 bases: TGTGCCAGCAGTGAAGTTGTCCAGGTTCCATACAATGAGCAGTTCTTC. This chain joins TRBV2 and TRBJ2-1; D uncertain. Per the germline V gene, CDR1 is SNHLY and CDR2 is FYNNEI. V lost 1 base and J 4 bases, leaving 14 bases between the germline ends. The CDR3 contains 16 residues.

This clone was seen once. The DNA for the CDR3 is TGTGCCAGCCAGCGGGGGGACCACGAGCAGTACTTC. Its translation: CASQRGDHEQYF. The chain employs TRBV27 and TRBJ2-7; TRBD2 matches at 9 bases. This CDR3 comprises 12 residues. Germline V gives CDR1 MNHEY, CDR2 SMNVEV (reference sequence). V lost 8 bases to trimming and J lost 5 bases; unmatched junction nucleotides: 4.

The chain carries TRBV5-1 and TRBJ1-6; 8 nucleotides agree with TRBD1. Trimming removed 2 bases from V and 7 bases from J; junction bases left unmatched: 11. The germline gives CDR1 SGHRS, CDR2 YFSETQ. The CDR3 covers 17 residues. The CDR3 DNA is TGCGCCAGCAGCTTCATCGGGCAGGGGGCACGGAATTCACCCCTCCACTTT. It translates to CASSFIGQGARNSPLHF.

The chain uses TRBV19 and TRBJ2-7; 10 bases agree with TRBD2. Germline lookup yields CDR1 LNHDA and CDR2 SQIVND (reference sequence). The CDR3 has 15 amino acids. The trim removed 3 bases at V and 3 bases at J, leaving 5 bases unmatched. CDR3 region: CASSIDSGGIYEQYF. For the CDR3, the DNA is TGTGCCAGTAGTATTGATAGCGGGGGGATCTACGAGCAGTACTTC.

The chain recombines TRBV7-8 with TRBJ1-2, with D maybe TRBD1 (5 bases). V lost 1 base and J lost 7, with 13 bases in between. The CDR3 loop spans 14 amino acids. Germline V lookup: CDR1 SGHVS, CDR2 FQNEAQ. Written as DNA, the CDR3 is TGTGCCAGCAGCTTAGTGGGCCAGGGAAGTGGCTACACCTTC. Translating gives CASSLVGQGSGYTF.

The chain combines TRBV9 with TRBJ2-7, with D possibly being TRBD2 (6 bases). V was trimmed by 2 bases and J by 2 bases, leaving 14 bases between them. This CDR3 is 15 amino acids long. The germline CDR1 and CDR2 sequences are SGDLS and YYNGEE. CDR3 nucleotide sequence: TGTGCCAGCAGCGTGGGTTTTAGCGGCGCCTACGAGCAGTACTTC. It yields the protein CASSVGFSGAYEQYF. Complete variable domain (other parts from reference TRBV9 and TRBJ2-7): DSGVTQTPKHLITATGQRVTLRCSPRSGDLSVYWYQQSLDQGLQFLIQYYNGEERAKGNILERFSAQQFPDLHSELNLSSLELGDSALYFCASSVGFSGAYEQYFGPGTRLTVT.

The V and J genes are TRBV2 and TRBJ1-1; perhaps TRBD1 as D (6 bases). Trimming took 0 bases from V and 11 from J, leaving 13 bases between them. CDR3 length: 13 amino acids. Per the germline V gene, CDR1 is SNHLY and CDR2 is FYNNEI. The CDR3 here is CASSEAAGARAFF. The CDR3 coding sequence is TGTGCCAGCAGTGAAGCGGCGGGGGCTCGGGCTTTCTTT.

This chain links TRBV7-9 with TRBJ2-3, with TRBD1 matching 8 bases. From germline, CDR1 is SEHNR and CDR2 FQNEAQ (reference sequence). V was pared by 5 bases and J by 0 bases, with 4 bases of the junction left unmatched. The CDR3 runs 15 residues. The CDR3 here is CASSPTGASTDTQYF. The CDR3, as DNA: TGTGCCAGCAGCCCGACAGGGGCGAGCACAGATACGCAGTATTTT. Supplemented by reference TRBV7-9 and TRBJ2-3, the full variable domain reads DTGVSQNPRHKITKRGQNVTFRCDPISEHNRLYWYRQTLGQGPEFLTYFQNEAQLEKSRLLSDRFSAERPKGSFSTLEIQRTEQGDSAMYLCASSPTGASTDTQYFGPGTRLTVL.

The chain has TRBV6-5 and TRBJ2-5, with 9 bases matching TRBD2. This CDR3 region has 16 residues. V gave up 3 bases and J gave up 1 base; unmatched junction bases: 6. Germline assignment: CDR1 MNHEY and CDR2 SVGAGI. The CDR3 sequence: CASSYSLAGIQETQYF. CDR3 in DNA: TGTGCCAGCAGTTATAGCCTAGCGGGGATCCAAGAGACCCAGTACTTC.

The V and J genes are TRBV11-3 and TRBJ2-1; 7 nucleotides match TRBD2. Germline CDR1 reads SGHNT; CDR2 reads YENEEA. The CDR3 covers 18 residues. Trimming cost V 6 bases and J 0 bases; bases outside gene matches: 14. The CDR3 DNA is TGTGCCAGCAGTCCAGGCCGGCTAGCGGTGAGCTCCTACAATGAGCAGTTCTTC. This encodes CASSPGRLAVSSYNEQFF.

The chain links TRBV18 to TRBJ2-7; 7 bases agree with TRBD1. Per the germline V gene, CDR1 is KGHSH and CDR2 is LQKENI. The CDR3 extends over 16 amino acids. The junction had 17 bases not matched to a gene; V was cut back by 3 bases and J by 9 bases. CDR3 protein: CASSPSWTGHDFGQYF. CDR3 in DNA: TGTGCCAGCTCACCTTCCTGGACAGGCCACGATTTCGGGCAGTACTTC.

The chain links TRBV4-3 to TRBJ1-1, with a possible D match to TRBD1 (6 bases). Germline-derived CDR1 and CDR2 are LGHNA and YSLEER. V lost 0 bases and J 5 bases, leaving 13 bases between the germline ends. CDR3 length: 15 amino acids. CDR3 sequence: CASSQDAQGETEAFF. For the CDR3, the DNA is TGCGCCAGCAGCCAAGATGCACAGGGTGAAACTGAAGCTTTCTTT.

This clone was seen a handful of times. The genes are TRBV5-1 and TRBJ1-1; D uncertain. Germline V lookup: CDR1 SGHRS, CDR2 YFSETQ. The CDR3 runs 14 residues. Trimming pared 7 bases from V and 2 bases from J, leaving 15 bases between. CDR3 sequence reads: CASHVREGNTEAFF. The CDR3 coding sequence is TGCGCCAGCCATGTCCGTGAGGGCAACACTGAAGCTTTCTTT.

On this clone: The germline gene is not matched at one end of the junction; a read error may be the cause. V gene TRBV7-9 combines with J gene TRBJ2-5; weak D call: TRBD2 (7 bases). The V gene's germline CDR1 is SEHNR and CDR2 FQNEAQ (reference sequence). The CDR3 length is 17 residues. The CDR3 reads CSSDHKGGVEGQETQYF. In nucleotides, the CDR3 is TGTTCCAGCGATCATAAAGGGGGGGTCGAGGGGCAAGAGACCCAGTACTTC.

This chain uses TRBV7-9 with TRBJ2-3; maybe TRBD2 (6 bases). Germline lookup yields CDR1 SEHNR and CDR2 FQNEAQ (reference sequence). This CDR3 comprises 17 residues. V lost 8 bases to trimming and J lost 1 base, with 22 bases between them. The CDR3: CASSPYAAGPGTDTQYF. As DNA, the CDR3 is TGTGCCAGCTCCCCTTACGCTGCGGGGCCTGGCACAGATACGCAGTATTTT. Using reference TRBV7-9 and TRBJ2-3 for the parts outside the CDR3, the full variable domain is DTGVSQNPRHKITKRGQNVTFRCDPISEHNRLYWYRQTLGQGPEFLTYFQNEAQLEKSRLLSDRFSAERPKGSFSTLEIQRTEQGDSAMYLCASSPYAAGPGTDTQYFGPGTRLTVL.